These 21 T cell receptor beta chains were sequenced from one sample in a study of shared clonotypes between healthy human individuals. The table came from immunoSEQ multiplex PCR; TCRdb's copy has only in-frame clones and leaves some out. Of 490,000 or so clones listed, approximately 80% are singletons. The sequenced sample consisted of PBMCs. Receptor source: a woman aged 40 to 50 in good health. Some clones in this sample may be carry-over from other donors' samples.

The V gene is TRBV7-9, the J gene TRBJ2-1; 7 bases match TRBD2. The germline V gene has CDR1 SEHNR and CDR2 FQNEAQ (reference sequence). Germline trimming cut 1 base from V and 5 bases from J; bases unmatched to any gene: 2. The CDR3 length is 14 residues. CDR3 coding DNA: TGTGCCAGCAGCTTAGGTCGGGGGGACAATGAGCAGTTCTTC. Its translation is CASSLGRGDNEQFF.

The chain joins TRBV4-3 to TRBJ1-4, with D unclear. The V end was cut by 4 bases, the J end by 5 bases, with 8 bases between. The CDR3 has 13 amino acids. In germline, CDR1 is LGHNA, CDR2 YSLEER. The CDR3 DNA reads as TGCGCCAGCAGCCGACTCATAAATGAAAAACTGTTTTTT. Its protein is CASSRLINEKLFF.

The CDR3 sequence: CASSVQGAVTSYEQYF. The CDR3 nucleotides are TGTGCCAGCTCAGTGCAGGGGGCGGTAACCTCCTACGAGCAGTACTTC. The chain uses TRBV18 and TRBJ2-7, with 8 bases fitting TRBD1. The length of the CDR3 is 16 residues. J gave up 0 bases and V 5 bases, and 9 bases lay outside the gene matches. CDR1 and CDR2 (germline): KGHSH, LQKENI.

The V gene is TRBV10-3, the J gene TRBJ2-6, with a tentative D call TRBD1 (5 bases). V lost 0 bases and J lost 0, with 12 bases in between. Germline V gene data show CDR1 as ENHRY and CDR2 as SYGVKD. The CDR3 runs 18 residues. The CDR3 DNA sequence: TGTGCCATCAGTGAGTCTCCAGGGTGGGTCTCTGGGGCCAACGTCCTGACTTTC. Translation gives CAISESPGWVSGANVLTF.

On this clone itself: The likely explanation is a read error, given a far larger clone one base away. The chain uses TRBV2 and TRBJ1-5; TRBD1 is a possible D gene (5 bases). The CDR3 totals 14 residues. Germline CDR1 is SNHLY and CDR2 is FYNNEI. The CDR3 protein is CTSSPGGEAQPQHF. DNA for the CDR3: TGTACCAGCAGCCCGGGGGGGGAGGCTCAGCCCCAGCATTTT.

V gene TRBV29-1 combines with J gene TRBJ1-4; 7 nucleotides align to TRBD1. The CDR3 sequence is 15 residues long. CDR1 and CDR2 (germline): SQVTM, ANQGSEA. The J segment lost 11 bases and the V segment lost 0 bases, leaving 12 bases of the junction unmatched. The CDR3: CSVEETGTVTGKLFF. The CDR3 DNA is TGCAGCGTTGAAGAAACCGGGACAGTCACAGGGAAACTGTTTTTT.

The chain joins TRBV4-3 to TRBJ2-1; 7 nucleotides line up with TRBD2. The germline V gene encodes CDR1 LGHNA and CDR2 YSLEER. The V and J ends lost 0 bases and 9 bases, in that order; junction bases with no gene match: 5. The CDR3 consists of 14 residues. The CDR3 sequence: CASSQDMVAGEQFF. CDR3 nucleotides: TGCGCCAGCAGCCAAGATATGGTAGCGGGTGAGCAGTTCTTC.

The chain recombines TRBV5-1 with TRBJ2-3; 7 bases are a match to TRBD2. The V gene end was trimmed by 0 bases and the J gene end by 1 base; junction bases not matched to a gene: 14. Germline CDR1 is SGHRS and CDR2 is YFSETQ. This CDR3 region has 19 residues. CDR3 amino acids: CASSLAPAGAASGTDTQYF. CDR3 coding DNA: TGCGCCAGCAGCTTGGCCCCTGCGGGAGCCGCCTCTGGCACAGATACGCAGTATTTT.

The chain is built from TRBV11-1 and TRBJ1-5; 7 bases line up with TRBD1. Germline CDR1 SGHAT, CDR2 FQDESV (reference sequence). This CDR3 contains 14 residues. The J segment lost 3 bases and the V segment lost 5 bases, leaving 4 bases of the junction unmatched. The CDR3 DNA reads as TGTGCCAGCAGCATCGGGACAGTCAATCAGCCCCAGCATTTT. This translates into CASSIGTVNQPQHF.

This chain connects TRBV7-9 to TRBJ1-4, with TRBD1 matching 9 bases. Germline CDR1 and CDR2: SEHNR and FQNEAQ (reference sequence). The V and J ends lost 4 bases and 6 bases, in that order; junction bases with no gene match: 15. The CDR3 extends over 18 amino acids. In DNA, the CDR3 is TGTGCCAGCAGCTCAGGACAGGGGATGGGGGCCGGGCATGAAAAACTGTTTTTT. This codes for CASSSGQGMGAGHEKLFF.

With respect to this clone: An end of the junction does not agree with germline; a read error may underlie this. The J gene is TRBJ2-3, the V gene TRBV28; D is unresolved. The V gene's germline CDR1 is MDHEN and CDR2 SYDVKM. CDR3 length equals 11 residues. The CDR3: CASGIGPLVYF. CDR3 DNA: TGTGCCAGCGGTATCGGACCTCTGGTGTACTTT.

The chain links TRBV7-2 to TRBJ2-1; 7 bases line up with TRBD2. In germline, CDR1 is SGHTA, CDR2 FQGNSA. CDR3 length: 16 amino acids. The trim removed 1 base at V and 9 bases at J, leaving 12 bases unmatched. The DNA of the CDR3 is TGTGCCAGCAGCTTAGGTGCGGGAGTGGGAGTGGGTGAGCAGTTCTTC. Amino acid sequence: CASSLGAGVGVGEQFF.

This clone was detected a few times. CDR3 in amino acids: CASSPGASGDQFF. Written as DNA, the CDR3 is TGTGCCAGCAGCCCCGGGGCTAGCGGGGATCAGTTCTTC. The chain recombines TRBV14 with TRBJ2-1; 9 bases line up with TRBD2. The CDR3 length is 13 residues. With V trimmed by 4 bases and J by 13 bases, 8 bases remained unmatched. Germline CDR1 reads SGHDN; CDR2 reads FVKESK.

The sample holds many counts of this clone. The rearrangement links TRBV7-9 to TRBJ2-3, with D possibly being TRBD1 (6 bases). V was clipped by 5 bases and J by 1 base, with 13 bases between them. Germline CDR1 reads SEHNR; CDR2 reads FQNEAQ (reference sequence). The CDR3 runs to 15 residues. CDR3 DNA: TGTGCCAGCAGCCCCCGGGACATTCGCACAGATACGCAGTATTTT. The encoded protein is CASSPRDIRTDTQYF.

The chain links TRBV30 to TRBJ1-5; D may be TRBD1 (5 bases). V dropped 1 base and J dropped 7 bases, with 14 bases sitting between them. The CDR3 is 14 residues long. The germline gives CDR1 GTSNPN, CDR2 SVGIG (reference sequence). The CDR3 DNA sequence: TGTGCCTGGAGTGGGAGAGGGGCGGGACAGCCCCAGCATTTT. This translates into CAWSGRGAGQPQHF. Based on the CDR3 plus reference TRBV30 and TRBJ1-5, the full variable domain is SQTIHQWPATLVQPVGSPLSLECTVEGTSNPNLYWYRQAAGRGLQLLFYSVGIGQISSEVPQNLSASRPQDRQFILSSKKLLLSDSGFYLCAWSGRGAGQPQHFGDGTRLSIL.

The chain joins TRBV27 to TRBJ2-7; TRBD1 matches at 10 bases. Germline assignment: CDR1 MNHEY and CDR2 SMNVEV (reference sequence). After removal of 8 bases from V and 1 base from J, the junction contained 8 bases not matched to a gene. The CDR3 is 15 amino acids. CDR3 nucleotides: TGTGCCAGCCGAGGGCCGGGACAGGGGTCCTACGAGCAGTACTTC. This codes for CASRGPGQGSYEQYF.

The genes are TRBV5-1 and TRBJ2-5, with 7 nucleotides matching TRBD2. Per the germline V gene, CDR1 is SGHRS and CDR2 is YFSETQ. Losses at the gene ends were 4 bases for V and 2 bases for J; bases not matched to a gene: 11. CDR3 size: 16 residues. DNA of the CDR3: TGCGCCAGCAGCAATGAGGCTAGCGGACCTCAAGAGACCCAGTACTTC. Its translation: CASSNEASGPQETQYF.

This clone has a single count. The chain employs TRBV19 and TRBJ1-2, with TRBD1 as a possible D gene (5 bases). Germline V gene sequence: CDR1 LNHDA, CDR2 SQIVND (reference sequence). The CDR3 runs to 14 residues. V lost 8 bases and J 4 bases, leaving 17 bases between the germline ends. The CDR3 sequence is CASVRGGYGYGYTF. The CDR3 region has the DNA TGTGCCAGTGTTCGCGGGGGGTACGGCTATGGCTACACCTTC.

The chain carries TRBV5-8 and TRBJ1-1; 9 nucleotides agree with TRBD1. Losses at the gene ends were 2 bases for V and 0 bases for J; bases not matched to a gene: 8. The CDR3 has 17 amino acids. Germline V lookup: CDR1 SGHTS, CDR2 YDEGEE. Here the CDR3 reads CASSFAQGARMNTEAFF. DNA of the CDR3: TGTGCCAGCAGCTTTGCACAGGGGGCCCGAATGAACACTGAAGCTTTCTTT.

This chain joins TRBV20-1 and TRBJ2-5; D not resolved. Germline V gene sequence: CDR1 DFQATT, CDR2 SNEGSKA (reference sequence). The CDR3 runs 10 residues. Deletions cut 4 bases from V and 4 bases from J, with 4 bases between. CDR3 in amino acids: CSATTETQYF. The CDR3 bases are TGCAGTGCTACAACAGAGACCCAGTACTTC.

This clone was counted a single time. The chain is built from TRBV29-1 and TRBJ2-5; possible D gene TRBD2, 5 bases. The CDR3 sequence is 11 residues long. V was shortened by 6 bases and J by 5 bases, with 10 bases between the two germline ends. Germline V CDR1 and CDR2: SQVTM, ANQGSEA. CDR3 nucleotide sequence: TGCAGCGTCACCCGGGGTGAGACCCAGTACTTC. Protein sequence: CSVTRGETQYF. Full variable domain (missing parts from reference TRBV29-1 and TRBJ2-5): SAVISQKPSRDICQRGTSLTIQCQVDSQVTMMFWYRQQPGQSLTLIATANQGSEATYESGFVIDKFPISRPNLTFSTLTVSNMSPEDSSIYLCSVTRGETQYFGPGTRLLVL.